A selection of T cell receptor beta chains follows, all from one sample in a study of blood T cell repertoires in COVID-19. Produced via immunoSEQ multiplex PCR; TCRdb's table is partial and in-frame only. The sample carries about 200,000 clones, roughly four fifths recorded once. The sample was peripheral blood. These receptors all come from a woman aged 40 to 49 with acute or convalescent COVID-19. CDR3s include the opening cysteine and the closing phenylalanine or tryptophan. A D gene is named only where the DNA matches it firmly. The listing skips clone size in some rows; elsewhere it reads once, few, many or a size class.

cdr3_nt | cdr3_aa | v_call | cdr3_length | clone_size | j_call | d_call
TGTGCCAGCAGTGAAGGCGGGCGGGGGAGCACAGATACGCAGTATTTT | CASSEGGRGSTDTQYF | TRBV2 | 16 | . | TRBJ2-3 | TRBD2
TGTGCCAGCAGCCGTACACGGGACAGGGGGCTCTATTTT | CASSRTRDRGLYF | TRBV6-5 | 13 | . | TRBJ2-3 | TRBD1
TGTGCCAGCAGTTACTCCGGACAGGGAGGGCTCGAGCAGTACTTC | CASSYSGQGGLEQYF | TRBV6-5 | 15 | . | TRBJ2-7 | .
TGTGCCAGCAGCTTGGGAGAGGTGAACACTGAAGCTTTCTTT | CASSLGEVNTEAFF | TRBV5-8 | 14 | few | TRBJ1-1 | .
TGTGCCTGGTCCCTCTCCGGGTACAATGAGCAGTTCTTC | CAWSLSGYNEQFF | TRBV30 | 13 | . | TRBJ2-1 | .
TGCGCCAGCAGCCAAGAGGTAGCGAGCTCCTACGAGCAGTACTTC | CASSQEVASSYEQYF | TRBV4-1 | 15 | . | TRBJ2-7 | .
TGTGCCAGCAGACGGGGGTACCCGGGACAGTTCTCCACCTTC | CASRRGYPGQFSTF | TRBV11-2 | 14 | . | TRBJ1-2 | TRBD1
TGTGCCAGCAGTTCCCGACTACCGACAGGGTGGGCTGACTATGGCTACACCTTC | CASSSRLPTGWADYGYTF | TRBV6-2/TRBV6-3 | 18 | . | TRBJ1-2 | TRBD1
TGTGCCATCAGTGATTCGACAGGGTCCTGGGAGCAGTACTTC | CAISDSTGSWEQYF | TRBV10-3 | 14 | . | TRBJ2-7 | TRBD1
TGTGCCAGCAGCTTAGATACTAGCGGGAGTGGGGATGAGCAGTTCTTC | CASSLDTSGSGDEQFF | TRBV11-3 | 16 | few | TRBJ2-1 | TRBD2
TGTGCCAGCAGCCCCCCGGTGGCGGGAAAGACCCAGTACTTC | CASSPPVAGKTQYF | TRBV3-1/TRBV3-2 | 14 | . | TRBJ2-5 | .
TGTGCCAGCAGTCGATCCGACAGGGGGGTGGAGACCCAGTACTTC | CASSRSDRGVETQYF | TRBV2 | 15 | . | TRBJ2-5 | TRBD1
TGTGCCTGGAGTCTAGCTAGATTGAACACTGAAGCTTTCTTT | CAWSLARLNTEAFF | TRBV30 | 14 | . | TRBJ1-1 | .
TGTGCCACCAGCCGCCGAGGGTGGGAGCTTACCTATGAGCAGTTCTTC | CATSRRGWELTYEQFF | TRBV15 | 16 | . | TRBJ2-1 | .
TGTGCCAGCAGCCCCGGCTCTAGCGGGAGTGGAGATACGCAGTATTTT | CASSPGSSGSGDTQYF | TRBV11-3 | 16 | once | TRBJ2-3 | TRBD2
TGTGCCAGCAGCTTAGGAGTTAGCGGGAAAAATGAGCAGTTCTTC | CASSLGVSGKNEQFF | TRBV7-6 | 15 | once | TRBJ2-1 | TRBD2
TGTGCCAGCAGCCCGGCGGGACTCCACTACGAGCAGTACTTC | CASSPAGLHYEQYF | TRBV7-2 | 14 | . | TRBJ2-7 | .